The 15 T cell receptor beta chains listed next were all sequenced from one sample in a study of T cells after posttransplantation cyclophosphamide. Data came from immunoSEQ multiplex PCR; TCRdb stores just in-frame clones and leaves some out. The repertoire holds more than 60,000 clones, with 90% to 95% as singletons. The material sequenced was PBMCs. The receptors derive from a woman aged 25 to 45 in good health and a related stem cell transplant donor.

This rearrangement joins TRBV10-3 to TRBJ1-5; tentative D call: TRBD1 (5 bases). Trimming removed 3 bases from V and 5 bases from J, with 11 bases in between. The CDR3 extends over 14 amino acids. Germline V gene sequence: CDR1 ENHRY, CDR2 SYGVKD. CDR3 loop: CAISDRGRDQPQHF. The CDR3 nucleotides are TGTGCCATCAGTGATAGGGGTAGGGATCAGCCCCAGCATTTT.

This chain connects TRBV5-1 to TRBJ1-6, with 7 bases lining up with TRBD1. This CDR3 is 16 amino acids long. Trimming at V came to 3 bases and at J to 9 bases, leaving 12 bases not matched to a gene. CDR1 is SGHRS, CDR2 YFSETQ, per germline. CDR3 in DNA: TGCGCCAGCAGCTCCGACAGGGCGCGTGGAGTTTCACCCCTCCACTTT. Encoded protein: CASSSDRARGVSPLHF.

The chain employs TRBV6-1 and TRBJ2-5; 8 nucleotides agree with TRBD1. V was clipped by 2 bases and J by 4 bases; unmatched bases: 6. There are 15 residues in the CDR3. Germline lookup yields CDR1 MNHNS and CDR2 SASEGT. The CDR3 loop reads CASSERQGRRETQYF. The CDR3 DNA sequence: TGTGCCAGCAGTGAAAGACAGGGGAGGCGAGAGACCCAGTACTTC.

V is TRBV7-2 and J is TRBJ2-7; 10 bases fit TRBD1. The CDR3 runs to 16 residues. J was trimmed by 5 bases and V by 0 bases; bases with no gene match: 7. Germline CDR1 SGHTA, CDR2 FQGNSA. The CDR3: CASSLAGTGVKDEQYF. CDR3 nucleotide sequence: TGTGCCAGCAGCTTAGCTGGGACAGGGGTTAAGGACGAGCAGTACTTC.

The chain couples TRBV6-1 to TRBJ2-2, with a weak D call TRBD1 (5 bases). Germline V gives CDR1 MNHNS, CDR2 SASEGT. The ends were cut back, 6 bases at V and 1 base at J, with 6 bases in the middle. The CDR3 totals 13 residues. CDR3 protein: CASSQGNTGELFF. The CDR3 DNA reads as TGTGCCAGCAGCCAGGGGAACACCGGGGAGCTGTTTTTT.

The chain employs TRBV19 and TRBJ2-7, with D perhaps TRBD2 (6 bases). V was clipped by 3 bases and J by 5 bases, with 14 bases between them. The CDR3 totals 14 residues. Germline lookup yields CDR1 LNHDA and CDR2 SQIVND (reference sequence). In nucleotides, the CDR3 is TGTGCCAGTAGTATGGGGGGTGTGGGCCACGAGCAGTACTTC. It is translated as CASSMGGVGHEQYF.

This chain uses TRBV6-6 with TRBJ2-7; D is perhaps TRBD1 (6 bases). This CDR3 is 15 amino acids long. The V and J ends lost 2 bases and 7 bases respectively, with 18 bases between them. CDR1 is MNHNY, CDR2 SVGAGI, per germline (reference sequence). In nucleotides, the CDR3 is TGTGCCAGCAGTTACGAGGGGGTAGGTGTGGGGGAGCAGTACTTC. Its protein is CASSYEGVGVGEQYF.

Comments on this clone: This sample includes further DNA sequences coding for the same CDR3. V and J are TRBV7-2 and TRBJ1-2, with D maybe TRBD1 (5 bases). Germline CDR1 is SGHTA and CDR2 is FQGNSA. V was clipped by 5 bases and J by 2 bases, with 9 bases between them. The CDR3 extends over 13 amino acids. The CDR3 sequence: CASSPSGNYGYTF. DNA of the CDR3: TGTGCCAGCAGCCCATCAGGGAACTATGGCTACACCTTC.

The V call is TRBV21-1, the J call TRBJ1-3. TRBV21-1 is given as a pseudogene. The CDR3 contains 17 residues. CDR3: CASSNILGLLAWNTIYF. The CDR3 region has the DNA TGTGCCAGCAGCAATATACTAGGACTGCTTGCTTGGAACACCATATATTTT.

V and J are TRBV11-2 and TRBJ2-2; TRBD1 matches at 8 bases. The trim removed 0 bases at V and 8 bases at J, leaving 2 bases unmatched. The V gene's germline CDR1 is SGHAT and CDR2 FQNNGV. The length of the CDR3 is 14 residues. CDR3 nucleotides: TGTGCCAGCAGCTTAGATCGACAGGGGGGGGAGCTGTTTTTT. Protein product: CASSLDRQGGELFF.

The chain combines TRBV7-6 with TRBJ1-1; no reliable D call. In germline, CDR1 is SGHVS, CDR2 FNYEAQ. V was trimmed by 1 base and J by 1 base, leaving 7 bases between them. The CDR3 runs 14 residues. The CDR3 region has the DNA TGTGCCAGCAGCTTAGGGGCGGGGAACACTGAAGCTTTCTTT. Protein: CASSLGAGNTEAFF.

The genes are TRBV5-8 and TRBJ1-1; D is undetermined. Germline V gene lookup returns CDR1 SGHTS and CDR2 YDEGEE. This CDR3 comprises 17 residues. Trimming stripped 0 bases from V and 1 base from J, with 16 bases between. The CDR3 DNA sequence: TGTGCCAGCAGCTTGGTTCTAATGGGCAGGAAGAACACTGAAGCTTTCTTT. Translating it yields CASSLVLMGRKNTEAFF.

This rearrangement joins TRBV6-4 to TRBJ2-3, with TRBD1 identical over 7 bases. With 4 bases clipped from V and 6 bases from J, the junction kept 1 base outside the gene matches. Looked up from germline, CDR1 is MRHNA and CDR2 is SNTAGT. The length of the CDR3 is 12 residues. In DNA form, the CDR3 reads TGTGCCAGCAGTGCACAGGGGGATACGCAGTATTTT. Translation: CASSAQGDTQYF.

Only one count was recorded for this clone. The chain combines TRBV7-9 with TRBJ2-2, with no clear D. Germline CDR1 is SEHNR and CDR2 is FQNEAQ (reference sequence). The CDR3 runs 12 residues. The V and J ends lost 6 bases and 8 bases respectively, with 10 bases between them. The CDR3 DNA reads as TGTGCCAGCAGGCAAAATGTAGGGGAGCTGTTTTTT. Amino acids: CASRQNVGELFF.

V and J are TRBV5-4 and TRBJ1-6; D remains ambiguous. This CDR3 is 15 amino acids long. V shed 0 bases and J shed 0 bases, with 4 bases lying between them. Germline V gene data show CDR1 as SGHNT and CDR2 as YYREEE (reference sequence). The chain's CDR3 is CASSLDYSYNSPLHF. In nucleotides, the CDR3 is TGTGCCAGCAGCTTGGACTACTCCTATAATTCACCCCTCCACTTT.